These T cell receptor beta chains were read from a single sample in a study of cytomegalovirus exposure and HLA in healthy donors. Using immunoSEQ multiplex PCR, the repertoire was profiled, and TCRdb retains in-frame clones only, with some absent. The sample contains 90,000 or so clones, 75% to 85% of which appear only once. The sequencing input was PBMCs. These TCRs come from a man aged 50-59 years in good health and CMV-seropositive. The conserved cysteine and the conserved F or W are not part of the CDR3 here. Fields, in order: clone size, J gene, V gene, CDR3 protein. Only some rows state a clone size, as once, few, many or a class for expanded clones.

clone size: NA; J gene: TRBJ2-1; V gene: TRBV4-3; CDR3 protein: ASSQWEGASDYNEQF
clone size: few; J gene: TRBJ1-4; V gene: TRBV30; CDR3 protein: AWSASQGDEKLF
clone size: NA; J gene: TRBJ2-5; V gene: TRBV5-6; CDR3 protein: ASSLRTGSQETQY
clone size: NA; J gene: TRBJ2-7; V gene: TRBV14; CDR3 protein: ASSHSRQGGRGDHYEQY
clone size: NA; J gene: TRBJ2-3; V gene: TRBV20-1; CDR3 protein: SAPRQGGQY
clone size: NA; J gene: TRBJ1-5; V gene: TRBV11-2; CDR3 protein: ASSLVLGGDQPQH
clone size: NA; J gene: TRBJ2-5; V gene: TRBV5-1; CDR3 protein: ASRYPPTETQY
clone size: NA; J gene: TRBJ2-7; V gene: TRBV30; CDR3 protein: AWTLAGYYEQY
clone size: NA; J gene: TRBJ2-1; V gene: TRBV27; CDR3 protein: ASSLTSGFNEQF
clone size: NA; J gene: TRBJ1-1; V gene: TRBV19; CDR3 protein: ASTLMAGAEAF
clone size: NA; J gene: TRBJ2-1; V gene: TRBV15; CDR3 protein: ATSRGGLAGVGEQF
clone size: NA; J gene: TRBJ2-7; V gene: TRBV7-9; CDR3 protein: SSSRLTASYEQY
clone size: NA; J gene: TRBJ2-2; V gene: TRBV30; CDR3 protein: AWSKKGVDLGGELF
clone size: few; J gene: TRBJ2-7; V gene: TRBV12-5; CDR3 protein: ASGLELAGEDEQY
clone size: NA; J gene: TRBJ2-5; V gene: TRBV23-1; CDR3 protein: ASSQPKPGGREETQY
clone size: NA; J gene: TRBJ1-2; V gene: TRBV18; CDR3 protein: ASSPRSAGGPHIDGYT
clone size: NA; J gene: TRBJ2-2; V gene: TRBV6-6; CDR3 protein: ASSPTGRDTGELF
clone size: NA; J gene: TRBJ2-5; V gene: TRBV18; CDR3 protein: ASSPAGTFQETQY
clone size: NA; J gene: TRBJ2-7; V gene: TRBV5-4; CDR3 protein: ASSAPSLAGGPYEQY
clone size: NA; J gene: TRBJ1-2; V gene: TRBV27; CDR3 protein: ASKLLGAEGYGYT
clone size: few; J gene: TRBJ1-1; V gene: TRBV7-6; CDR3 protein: ASSLLTGNTEAF
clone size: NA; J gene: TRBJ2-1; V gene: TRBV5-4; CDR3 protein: ASSFDPGGTVEQF
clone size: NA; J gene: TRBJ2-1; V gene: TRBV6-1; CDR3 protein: ASSEGPIGPQF
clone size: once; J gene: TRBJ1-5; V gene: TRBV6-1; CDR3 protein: ASSDPGVPGEAGNQPQH
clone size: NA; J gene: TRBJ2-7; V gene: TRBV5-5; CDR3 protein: ASSLQTGSEQY
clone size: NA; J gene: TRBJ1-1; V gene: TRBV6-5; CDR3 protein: ASSYSNGGDEAF
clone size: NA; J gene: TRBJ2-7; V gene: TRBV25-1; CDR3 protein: ASMDWNSYEQY
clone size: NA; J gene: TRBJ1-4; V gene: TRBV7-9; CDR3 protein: ASSLAPGQGNEKLF
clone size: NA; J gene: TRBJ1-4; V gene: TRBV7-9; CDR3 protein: ASSWRQGSEKLF
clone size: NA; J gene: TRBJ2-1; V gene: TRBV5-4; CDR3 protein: ASSSSGRRSYNEQF
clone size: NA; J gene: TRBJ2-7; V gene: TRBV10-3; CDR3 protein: AISEFRQDYEQY
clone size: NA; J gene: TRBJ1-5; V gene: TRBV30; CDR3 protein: AWSVVGLSQPQH
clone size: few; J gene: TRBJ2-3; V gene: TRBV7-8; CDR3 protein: ATTKGRNTDTQY
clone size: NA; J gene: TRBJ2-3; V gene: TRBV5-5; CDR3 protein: ASSLGPSGTVDTQY
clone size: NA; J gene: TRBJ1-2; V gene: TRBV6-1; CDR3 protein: ASRETPRQNYGYT
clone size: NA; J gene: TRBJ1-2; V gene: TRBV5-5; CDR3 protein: ASSPSGSGGYT
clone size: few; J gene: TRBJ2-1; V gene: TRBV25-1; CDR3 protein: ASSGPGEPQYNEQF
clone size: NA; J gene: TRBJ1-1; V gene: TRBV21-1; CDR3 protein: ASSKDRNTEAF
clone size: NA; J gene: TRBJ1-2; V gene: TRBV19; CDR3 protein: ASSILRRQFYGYT
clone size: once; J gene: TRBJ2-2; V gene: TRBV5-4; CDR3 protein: ASSLGGTSGELF
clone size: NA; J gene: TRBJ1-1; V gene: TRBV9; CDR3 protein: ASSPDAGGAVYYTEAF
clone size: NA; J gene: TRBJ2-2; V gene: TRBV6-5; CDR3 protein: ASRGPGGNTGELF
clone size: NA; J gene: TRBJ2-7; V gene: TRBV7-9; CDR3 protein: SSSLGQGAQYEQY
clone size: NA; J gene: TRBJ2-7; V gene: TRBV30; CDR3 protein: AWSSPLPYEQY
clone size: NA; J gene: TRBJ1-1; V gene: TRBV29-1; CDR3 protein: SVETGFTEAF
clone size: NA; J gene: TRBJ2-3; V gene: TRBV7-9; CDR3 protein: ASSFRTGGTDTQY
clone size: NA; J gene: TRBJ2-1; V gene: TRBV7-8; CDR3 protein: ASSLYASGRVNEQF
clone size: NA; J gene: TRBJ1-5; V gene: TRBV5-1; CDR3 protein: ASSPTGANQPQH
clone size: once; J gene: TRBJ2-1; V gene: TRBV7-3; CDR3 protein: ASSSHEGLAGGPRREQF
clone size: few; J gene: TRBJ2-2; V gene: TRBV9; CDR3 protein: ASSSKSGSHGELF
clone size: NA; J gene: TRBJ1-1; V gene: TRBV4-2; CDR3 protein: ASSQGAWGRGEAF
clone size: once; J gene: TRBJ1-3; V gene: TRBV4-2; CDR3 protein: ASSPGLAGNTIY